Below are 30 T cell receptor beta chains sequenced from a single sample in a study of shared clonotypes between healthy human individuals. Sequenced by immunoSEQ multiplex PCR; TCRdb stores in-frame clones only, minus some. The sample contains approximately 530,000 clones, about 96% of which appear only once. Sequenced sample: naive CD4+ T cells sorted from blood. Subset given: CD45RA+ positively selected. Every receptor here comes from a woman aged 25 to 39 in good health.

The chain joins TRBV28 to TRBJ2-7; D is possibly TRBD2 (6 bases). Germline V lookup: CDR1 MDHEN, CDR2 SYDVKM. This CDR3 has 14 amino acids. Trimming removed 6 bases at V and 3 bases at J, with 15 bases between. The CDR3 protein is CASRLTGSHYEQYF. CDR3 DNA sequence: TGTGCCAGCAGGCTAACCGGGAGCCACTACGAGCAGTACTTC.

The chain couples TRBV29-1 to TRBJ2-2; 11 nucleotides match TRBD2. J lost 6 bases, V lost 5 bases, and 5 bases had no gene match. Germline-derived CDR1 and CDR2 are SQVTM and ANQGSEA. The CDR3 runs 14 residues. The CDR3 here is CSVSLAGGPGELFF. The CDR3 DNA follows: TGCAGCGTTAGTCTAGCGGGAGGTCCCGGGGAGCTGTTTTTT.

This clone was seen only once. The chain carries TRBV28 and TRBJ2-5, with TRBD2 matching over 9 bases. J gave up 0 bases and V 1 base, and 9 bases lay outside the gene matches. The CDR3 contains 18 residues. Germline CDR1 is MDHEN and CDR2 is SYDVKM. CDR3 DNA sequence: TGTGCCAGCAGTTTATCTAAGTCAGGACTAGCGAACCAAGAGACCCAGTACTTC. Protein sequence: CASSLSKSGLANQETQYF.

The chain joins TRBV2 to TRBJ2-2, with D possibly being TRBD1 (6 bases). CDR3 length equals 24 residues. Germline CDR1 SNHLY, CDR2 FYNNEI. Trimming shortened V by 3 bases and J by 1 base, and 36 bases separated the two germline ends. DNA for the CDR3: TGTGCCAGCAGTGAGCTCGAATTAGACAGGATCCCTTTAGGCTATCGTAAGAACACCGGGGAGCTGTTTTTT. Residues: CASSELELDRIPLGYRKNTGELFF.

This clone was picked up one time. J is TRBJ2-1 and V is TRBV5-4, with D possibly matching TRBD2 (6 bases). This CDR3 contains 18 residues. Germline CDR1 reads SGHNT; CDR2 reads YYREEE (reference sequence). V was shortened by 4 bases and J by 1 base, with 21 bases between the two germline ends. The CDR3 loop is CASSHPSGTPGSYNEQFF. Here the CDR3 DNA reads TGTGCCAGCAGCCACCCCTCGGGGACTCCCGGGTCCTACAATGAGCAGTTCTTC.

The CDR3 sequence: CASSNPGEKDTQYF. CDR3 sequence (DNA): TGTGCCAGCAGTAACCCGGGAGAAAAAGATACGCAGTATTTT. V is TRBV28 and J is TRBJ2-3; maybe TRBD2 (6 bases). Trimming left V 5 bases short and J 5 bases short, with 14 bases between. CDR3 length: 14 amino acids. CDR1 MDHEN and CDR2 SYDVKM come from the germline V gene. Full variable domain (outside the CDR3, taken from reference TRBV28 and TRBJ2-3): DVKVTQSSRYLVKRTGEKVFLECVQDMDHENMFWYRQDPGLGLRLIYFSYDVKMKEKGDIPEGYSVSREKKERFSLILESASTNQTSMYLCASSNPGEKDTQYFGPGTRLTVL.

The genes are TRBV2 and TRBJ1-5, with 8 bases lining up with TRBD1. The V and J ends lost 4 bases and 9 bases, in that order; junction bases with no gene match: 11. The CDR3 covers 15 residues. Germline CDR1 and CDR2: SNHLY and FYNNEI. The CDR3 sequence: CASSADRGGVRPQHF. The CDR3 DNA reads as TGTGCCAGCAGTGCTGACAGGGGAGGGGTTCGGCCCCAGCATTTT.

This rearrangement joins TRBV19 to TRBJ1-1; TRBD1 might be the D (6 bases). This CDR3 is built from 13 residues. Germline values: CDR1 LNHDA, CDR2 SQIVND (reference sequence). The V and J ends lost 7 bases and 2 bases respectively, with 11 bases between them. CDR3 nucleotides: TGTGCCAGTAATGCAGGGGCAAACACTGAAGCTTTCTTT. It is translated as CASNAGANTEAFF.

This chain links TRBV28 with TRBJ1-5; D remains unclear. Germline assignment: CDR1 MDHEN and CDR2 SYDVKM. V shed 9 bases and J shed 3 bases, with 9 bases lying between them. This CDR3 spans 12 amino acids. CDR3 protein: CASGLTNQPQHF. CDR3 sequence (DNA): TGTGCCAGTGGACTCACCAATCAGCCCCAGCATTTT.

V and J are TRBV5-4 and TRBJ2-7; TRBD1 agrees at 10 bases. In germline, CDR1 is SGHNT, CDR2 YYREEE (reference sequence). After removal of 1 base from V and 6 bases from J, the junction contained 4 bases not matched to a gene. CDR3 length equals 14 residues. CDR3 in DNA: TGTGCCAGCAGCTTGATTGGACAGGGGGGCGAGCAGTACTTC. This translates into CASSLIGQGGEQYF. Complete variable domain (other parts from reference TRBV5-4 and TRBJ2-7): ETGVTQSPTHLIKTRGQQVTLRCSSQSGHNTVSWYQQALGQGPQFIFQYYREEENGRGNFPPRFSGLQFPNYSSELNVNALELDDSALYLCASSLIGQGGEQYFGPGTRLTVT.

The rearrangement uses TRBV27 and TRBJ2-7; possible D gene TRBD2, 5 bases. CDR1 and CDR2 from the germline V gene are MNHEY and SMNVEV (reference sequence). The CDR3 covers 15 residues. Trimming removed 6 bases from V and 6 bases from J, with 21 bases in between. CDR3 sequence (DNA): TGTGCCAGCAGCCCCCGACTAATCCTTTTAGGCGAGCAGTACTTC. Residues: CASSPRLILLGEQYF.

This clone was seen once. Other DNA sequences in this sample translate to the same CDR3. This chain uses TRBV18 with TRBJ1-1, with no clear D. The V gene lost 2 bases and the J gene lost 7 bases, with 8 bases spanning the gap. Germline V gene data show CDR1 as KGHSH and CDR2 as LQKENI. This CDR3 is built from 12 residues. In DNA form, the CDR3 reads TGTGCCAGCTCACCAGGGAGGGATGAAGCTTTCTTT. Its translation: CASSPGRDEAFF.

J is TRBJ1-1 and V is TRBV6-5; perhaps TRBD1 as D (5 bases). Trimming removed 3 bases from V and 1 base from J, with 12 bases in between. The CDR3 length is 15 residues. Looked up from germline, CDR1 is MNHEY and CDR2 is SVGAGI. The CDR3 loop reads CASSYDREKNTEAFF. The CDR3 coding sequence is TGTGCCAGCAGTTATGACAGAGAGAAGAACACTGAAGCTTTCTTT.

In this sample, this clone turned up once. The CDR3 nucleotides are TGTGCCAGCAGCTTTGGGGCAGGGTTCGGAAACACCATATATTTT. Translating it yields CASSFGAGFGNTIYF. The chain couples TRBV28 to TRBJ1-3; TRBD1 might be the D (5 bases). Trimming left V 6 bases short and J 4 bases short, with 16 bases between. CDR3 length: 15 amino acids. Per the germline V gene, CDR1 is MDHEN and CDR2 is SYDVKM.

The chain couples TRBV19 to TRBJ1-4, with D possibly being TRBD1 (5 bases). The CDR3 has 15 amino acids. Germline CDR1 LNHDA, CDR2 SQIVND (reference sequence). With 6 bases removed from V and 8 bases from J, the gap between germline ends came to 19 bases. CDR3 nucleotide sequence: TGTGCCAGTAGCCGAACCGGGATACAGGAGGAAAAACTGTTTTTT. It specifies CASSRTGIQEEKLFF.

The chain carries TRBV2 and TRBJ2-7, with D perhaps being TRBD1 or TRBD2 (5 bases each). Germline V gene sequence: CDR1 SNHLY, CDR2 FYNNEI. V dropped 4 bases and J dropped 6 bases, with 16 bases sitting between them. This CDR3 comprises 14 residues. The CDR3 DNA follows: TGTGCCAGCAGTGTTCGGGACCTGCTAGGCGAGCAGTACTTC. This encodes CASSVRDLLGEQYF.

CDR3 coding DNA: TGTGCCAGCAGCTTAGTTGACTCTGGAAACACCATATATTTT. It is translated as CASSLVDSGNTIYF. This chain uses TRBV5-6 with TRBJ1-3; D unresolved. The CDR3 runs 14 residues. Germline loops: CDR1 SGHDT, CDR2 YYEEEE. V was shortened by 2 bases and J by 0 bases, with 6 bases between the two germline ends. The whole variable domain, remainder taken from reference TRBV5-6 and TRBJ1-3, is DAGVTQSPTHLIKTRGQQVTLRCSPKSGHDTVSWYQQALGQGPQFIFQYYEEEERQRGNFPDRFSGHQFPNYSSELNVNALLLGDSALYLCASSLVDSGNTIYFGEGSWLTVV.

This clone was counted a single time. The chain has TRBV10-3 and TRBJ2-1; 10 positions match TRBD2. Germline V gene sequence: CDR1 ENHRY, CDR2 SYGVKD. V lost 7 bases to trimming and J lost 8 bases; unmatched junction nucleotides: 8. CDR3 length: 14 residues. CDR3 loop: CAIKSGRGIDEQFF. For the CDR3, the DNA is TGTGCCATCAAAAGCGGGAGGGGTATAGATGAGCAGTTCTTC.

This clone was seen a single time. V and J are TRBV5-1 and TRBJ2-1; 9 bases match TRBD2. There are 17 residues in the CDR3. Germline assignment: CDR1 SGHRS and CDR2 YFSETQ. V shed 0 bases and J 7 bases; nucleotides not matched to a gene: 11. The CDR3 spells CASSLALAAGGVNEQFF. DNA for the CDR3: TGCGCCAGCAGCTTGGCCCTTGCTGCGGGAGGGGTGAATGAGCAGTTCTTC.

The chain recombines TRBV25-1 with TRBJ2-3, with 9 bases fitting TRBD2. V dropped 10 bases and J dropped 4; count of bases not matched to a gene: 9. CDR3 length: 14 residues. The germline gives CDR1 MGHDK, CDR2 SYGVNS. DNA of the CDR3: TGTGCCACCGTGGGTAGCGGGAGTGCAGATACGCAGTATTTT. Amino acids: CATVGSGSADTQYF.

The CDR3 reads CASMDAGSYGYTF. DNA of the CDR3: TGTGCCAGTATGGATGCTGGGAGCTATGGCTACACCTTC. The V call is TRBV19, the J call TRBJ1-2, with unresolved D. With 7 bases removed from V and 4 bases from J, the gap between germline ends came to 13 bases. The CDR3 has 13 residues. CDR1 and CDR2 from the germline V gene are LNHDA and SQIVND (reference sequence).

The chain carries TRBV10-1 and TRBJ2-3, with D possibly being TRBD1 (6 bases). Germline V gene lookup returns CDR1 WNHNN and CDR2 SYGVQD (reference sequence). V lost 6 bases and J 5 bases, leaving 12 bases between the germline ends. This CDR3 spans 13 amino acids. The CDR3 is CASSRKGGDTQYF. The CDR3 nucleotides are TGCGCCAGCAGCAGAAAAGGGGGAGATACGCAGTATTTT.

This rearrangement joins TRBV4-1 to TRBJ1-4; no definite D call. This CDR3 spans 14 amino acids. V was clipped by 1 base and J by 8 bases, with 11 bases between them. Germline V lookup: CDR1 MGHRA, CDR2 YSYEKL. The CDR3 coding sequence is TGCGCCAGCAGCCAAGGGGAATGGTCCGAAAAACTGTTTTTT. Translated: CASSQGEWSEKLFF.

Concerning this clone: Other DNA sequences in the same sample also yield this CDR3. J is TRBJ2-5 and V is TRBV5-1, with 7 nucleotides matching TRBD1. CDR1 and CDR2 (germline): SGHRS, YFSETQ. This CDR3 has 14 amino acids. V shed 1 base, J shed 5 bases, and the junction held 5 bases outside the gene matches. CDR3 in DNA: TGCGCCAGCAGCTTGTTAGGGGGCCGGGAGACCCAGTACTTC. Translating gives CASSLLGGRETQYF.

V gene TRBV5-1 combines with J gene TRBJ2-5, with 10 positions matching TRBD2. The J call could be wrong; TRBJ2-7 is a better fit for the DNA end. This CDR3 region has 16 residues. Germline CDR1 SGHRS, CDR2 YFSETQ. CDR3 in amino acids: CASSRLATGLANEQYF. Here the CDR3 DNA reads TGCGCCAGCAGCCGCCTAGCCACGGGACTAGCGAACGAGCAGTACTTC.

This chain connects TRBV18 to TRBJ1-3; tentatively, D is TRBD1 (6 bases). V lost 5 bases and J lost 8, with 19 bases in between. Germline V CDR1 and CDR2: KGHSH, LQKENI. CDR3 length: 15 amino acids. The CDR3 is CASSATTGARDTIYF. The DNA for the CDR3 is TGTGCCAGCTCAGCAACTACGGGGGCCAGGGACACCATATATTTT.

The V call is TRBV20-1, the J call TRBJ1-5; D gene ambiguous. CDR1 is DFQATT and CDR2 is SNEGSKA in the germline V gene (reference sequence). This CDR3 spans 11 amino acids. Trimming stripped 5 bases from V and 7 bases from J, with 9 bases between. The CDR3 sequence: CSAQYRQPQHF. CDR3 DNA sequence: TGCAGTGCTCAGTATAGGCAGCCCCAGCATTTT.

The chain recombines TRBV29-1 with TRBJ2-2; D is undetermined. Germline assignment: CDR1 SQVTM and CDR2 ANQGSEA. Trimming left V 2 bases short and J 7 bases short, with 2 bases between. The CDR3 is 10 residues long. The CDR3 region has the DNA TGCAGCGTTGAATACGGGGAGCTGTTTTTT. This encodes CSVEYGELFF.

The chain joins TRBV2 to TRBJ2-3; D possibly corresponds to TRBD1 (6 bases). V was trimmed by 6 bases and J by 5 bases, leaving 15 bases between them. This CDR3 is built from 14 residues. CDR1 and CDR2 (germline): SNHLY, FYNNEI. CDR3 sequence (DNA): TGTGCCAGCAGCGAGATATACAGGGAAGATACGCAGTATTTT. It codes for CASSEIYREDTQYF.

V gene TRBV11-1 combines with J gene TRBJ1-5, with D uncertain. The CDR3 is made up of 13 amino acids. Deletions cut 5 bases from V and 5 bases from J, with 10 bases between. The germline V gene encodes CDR1 SGHAT and CDR2 FQDESV (reference sequence). The CDR3: CASSQTGDQPQHF. Written as DNA, the CDR3 is TGTGCCAGCAGCCAAACTGGGGATCAGCCCCAGCATTTT.